What follows describes a single T cell receptor (beta chain). The data were obtained in a study of PD-1 blockade in mismatch repair-deficient tumors. Sequencing used immunoSEQ multiplex PCR; TCRdb keeps in-frame clones, though not all of them. The data contain over 20,000 clones, 65% to 85% of them singletons. Per the germline V gene, CDR1 is LGHNA and CDR2 is YNFKEQ. The CDR3 is made up of 15 amino acids. With V trimmed by 3 bases and J by 0 bases, 4 bases remained unmatched. The sequence was obtained from an adult with mismatch repair-deficient cancer. The chain links TRBV4-2 to TRBJ1-1; TRBD1 matches 7 bases. Material: peripheral blood, obtained 12 weeks after starting pembrolizumab. CDR3 residues: CASSHWDRLNTEAFF. CDR3 nucleotide sequence: TGTGCCAGCAGCCACTGGGACAGATTGAACACTGAAGCTTTCTTT.